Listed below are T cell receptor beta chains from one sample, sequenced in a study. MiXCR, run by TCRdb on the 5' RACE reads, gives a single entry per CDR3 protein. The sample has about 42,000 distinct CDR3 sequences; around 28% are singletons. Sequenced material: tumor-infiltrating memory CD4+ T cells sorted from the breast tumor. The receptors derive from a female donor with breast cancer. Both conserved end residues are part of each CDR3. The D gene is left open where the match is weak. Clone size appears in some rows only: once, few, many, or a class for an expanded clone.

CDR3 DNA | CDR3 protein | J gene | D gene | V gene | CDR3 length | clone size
TGTGCTACTTCTGGGGATAGTACTAACTATGGCTACACCTTC | CATSGDSTNYGYTF | TRBJ1-2 | NA | TRBV28 | 14 | few
TGCAGTGCTAGAGACGGGGGGGCCGCCGGGGAGCTGTTTTTT | CSARDGGAAGELFF | TRBJ2-2 | TRBD2 | TRBV20-1 | 14 | few
TGCGCCAGCAGCTCCCTCGGGACAGGGTTCCACGAGCAGTACTTC | CASSSLGTGFHEQYF | TRBJ2-7 | TRBD1 | TRBV5-1 | 15 | NA
TGTGCCAGCAGTTTACGGCCCGCAGGGCGTGAAGCTTTCTTT | CASSLRPAGREAFF | TRBJ1-1 | NA | TRBV27 | 14 | many
TGCGCCAGCAGTGAGGGTCAGGGTTCGGGCGAGCAGTTCTTC | CASSEGQGSGEQFF | TRBJ2-1 | NA | TRBV10-1 | 14 | NA
TGCGCCAGCAGCCCTCGCGGGGGGACAGGGTTCTATGGCTACACCTTC | CASSPRGGTGFYGYTF | TRBJ1-2 | TRBD1 | TRBV4-1 | 16 | few
TGTGCCGGCAGCGTAGTGGCAGATACGCAGTATTTT | CAGSVVADTQYF | TRBJ2-3 | NA | TRBV9 | 12 | NA
TGCGCCAGCAGCCAAGATCGGAACGGTCAAACAGATACGCAGTATTTT | CASSQDRNGQTDTQYF | TRBJ2-3 | NA | TRBV4-1 | 16 | few
TGTGCCAGCATGGGGTTTCAGAGTGGGCAGTTCTTC | CASMGFQSGQFF | TRBJ2-1 | NA | TRBV12-3/TRBV12-4 | 12 | few
TGTGCCAGCAGCTTAGTTCCTAGCGGGAGCTACGAGCAGTACTTC | CASSLVPSGSYEQYF | TRBJ2-7 | TRBD2 | TRBV9 | 15 | NA
TGTGCCAGCAGTTACACCTATGCAGATACGCAGTATTTT | CASSYTYADTQYF | TRBJ2-3 | NA | TRBV6-2/TRBV6-3 | 13 | NA
TGTGCCACCACACGGACACAAGAGACCCAGTACTTC | CATTRTQETQYF | TRBJ2-5 | NA | TRBV7-8 | 12 | many
TGTGCCAGCAGCCCTCTTCGGGCCTCCCTCTACGAGCAGTACTTC | CASSPLRASLYEQYF | TRBJ2-7 | NA | TRBV7-6 | 15 | many
TGTGCCAGCAGTACGCTGGACAGGGTGGGGACCTTC | CASSTLDRVGTF | TRBJ1-2 | TRBD1 | TRBV12-3/TRBV12-4 | 12 | many
TGTGCCAGCACAGATAACACCGGGGAGCTGTTTTTT | CASTDNTGELFF | TRBJ2-2 | NA | TRBV12-3/TRBV12-4 | 12 | NA
TGTGCCAGCAACCCCGGGACAGGGGTCGACGAGCAGTACTTC | CASNPGTGVDEQYF | TRBJ2-7 | TRBD1 | TRBV6-5 | 14 | NA
TGTGCCAGCAGCTTGGTTGGACTAGCGGGAGGATCCGGGGAGCTGTTTTTT | CASSLVGLAGGSGELFF | TRBJ2-2 | TRBD2 | TRBV7-2 | 17 | few
TGTGCCAGCAGTCACCCCGGACAGGGGGGCTCCTACGAGCAGTACTTC | CASSHPGQGGSYEQYF | TRBJ2-7 | TRBD1 | TRBV6-6 | 16 | NA